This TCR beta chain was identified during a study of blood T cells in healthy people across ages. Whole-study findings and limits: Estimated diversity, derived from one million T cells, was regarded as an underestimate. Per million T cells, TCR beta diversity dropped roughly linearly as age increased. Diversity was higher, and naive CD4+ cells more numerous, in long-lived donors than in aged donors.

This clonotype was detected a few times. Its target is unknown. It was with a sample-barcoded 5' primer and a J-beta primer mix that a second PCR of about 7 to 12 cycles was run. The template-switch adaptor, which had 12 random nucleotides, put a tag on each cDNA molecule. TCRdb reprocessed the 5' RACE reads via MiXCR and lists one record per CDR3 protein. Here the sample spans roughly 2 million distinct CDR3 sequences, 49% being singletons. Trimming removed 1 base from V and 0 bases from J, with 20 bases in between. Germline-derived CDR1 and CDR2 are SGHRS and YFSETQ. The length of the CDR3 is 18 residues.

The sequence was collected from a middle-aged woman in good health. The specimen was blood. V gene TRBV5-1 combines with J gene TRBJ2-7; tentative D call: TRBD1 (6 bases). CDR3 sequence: CASSLFWVGVRGSYEQYF. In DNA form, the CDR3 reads TGCGCCAGCAGCTTGTTTTGGGTTGGAGTCAGGGGCTCCTACGAGCAGTACTTC.